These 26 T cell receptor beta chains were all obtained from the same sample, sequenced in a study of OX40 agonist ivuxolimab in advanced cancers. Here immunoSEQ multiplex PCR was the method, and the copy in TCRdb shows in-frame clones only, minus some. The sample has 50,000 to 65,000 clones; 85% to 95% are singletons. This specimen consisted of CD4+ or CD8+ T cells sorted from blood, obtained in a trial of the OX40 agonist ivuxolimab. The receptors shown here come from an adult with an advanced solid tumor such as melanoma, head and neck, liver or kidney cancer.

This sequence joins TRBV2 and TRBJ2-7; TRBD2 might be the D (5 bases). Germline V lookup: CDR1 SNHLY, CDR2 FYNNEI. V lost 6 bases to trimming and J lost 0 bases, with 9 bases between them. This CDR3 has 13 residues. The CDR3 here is CASSAGDSYEQYF. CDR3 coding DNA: TGTGCCAGCAGCGCGGGTGACTCCTACGAGCAGTACTTC.

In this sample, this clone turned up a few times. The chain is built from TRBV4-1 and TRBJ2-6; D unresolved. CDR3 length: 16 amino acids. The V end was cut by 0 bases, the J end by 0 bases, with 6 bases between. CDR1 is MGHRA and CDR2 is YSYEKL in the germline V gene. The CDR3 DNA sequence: TGCGCCAGCAGCCAAGATCTTAGCTCTGGGGCCAACGTCCTGACTTTC. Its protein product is CASSQDLSSGANVLTF.

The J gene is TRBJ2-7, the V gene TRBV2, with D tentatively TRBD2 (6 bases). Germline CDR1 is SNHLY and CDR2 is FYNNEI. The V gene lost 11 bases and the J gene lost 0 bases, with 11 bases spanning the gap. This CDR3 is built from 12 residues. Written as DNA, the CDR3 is TGTGCCGTACGCGGGACCTCCTACGAGCAGTACTTC. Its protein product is CAVRGTSYEQYF.

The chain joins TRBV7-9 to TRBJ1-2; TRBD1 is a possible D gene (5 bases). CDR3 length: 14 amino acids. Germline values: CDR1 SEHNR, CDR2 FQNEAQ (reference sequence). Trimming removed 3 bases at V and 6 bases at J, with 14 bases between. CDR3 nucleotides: TGTGCCAGCAGCTTGGGGAGAGGGGAAGATGGCTACACCTTC. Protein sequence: CASSLGRGEDGYTF.

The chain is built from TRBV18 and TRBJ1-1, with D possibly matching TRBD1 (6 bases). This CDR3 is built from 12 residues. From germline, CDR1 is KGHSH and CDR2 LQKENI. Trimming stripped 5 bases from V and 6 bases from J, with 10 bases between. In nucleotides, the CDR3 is TGTGCCAGCTCAGCACAGGGTGCTGAAGCTTTCTTT. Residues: CASSAQGAEAFF.

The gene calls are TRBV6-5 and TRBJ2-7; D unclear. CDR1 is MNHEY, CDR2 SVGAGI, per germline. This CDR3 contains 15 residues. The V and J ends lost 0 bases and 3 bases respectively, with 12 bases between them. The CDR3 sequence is CASSYSIDGFYEQYF. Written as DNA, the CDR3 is TGTGCCAGCAGTTACTCGATAGACGGGTTCTACGAGCAGTACTTC.

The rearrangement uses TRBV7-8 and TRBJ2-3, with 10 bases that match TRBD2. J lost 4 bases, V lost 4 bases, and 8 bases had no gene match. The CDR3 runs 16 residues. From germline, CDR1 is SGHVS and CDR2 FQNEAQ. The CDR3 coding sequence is TGTGCCAGCAGCTGGGGGCTAGCGGGAGACCCAGATACGCAGTATTTT. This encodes CASSWGLAGDPDTQYF.

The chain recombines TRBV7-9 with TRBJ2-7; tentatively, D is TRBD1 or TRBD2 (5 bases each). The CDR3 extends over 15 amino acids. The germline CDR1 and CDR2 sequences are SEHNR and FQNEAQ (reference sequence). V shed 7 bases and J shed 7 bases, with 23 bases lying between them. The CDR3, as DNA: TGTGCCAGCACCGATATAGGGCAGGGAGAATTTGAGCAGTACTTC. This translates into CASTDIGQGEFEQYF.

DNA for the CDR3: TGTGCCAGCAGCGTAGGTCATCGGGATGGCTACACCTTC. Protein: CASSVGHRDGYTF. The V and J genes are TRBV9 and TRBJ1-2; D gene uncertain. Germline CDR1 reads SGDLS; CDR2 reads YYNGEE. The V gene lost 0 bases and the J gene lost 6 bases, with 9 bases spanning the gap. The CDR3 spans 13 residues.

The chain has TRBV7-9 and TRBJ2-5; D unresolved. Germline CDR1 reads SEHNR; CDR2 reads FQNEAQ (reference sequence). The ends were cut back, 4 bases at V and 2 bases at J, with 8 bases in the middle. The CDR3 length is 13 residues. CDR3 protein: CASSSENQETQYF. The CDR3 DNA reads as TGTGCCAGCAGCTCAGAGAATCAAGAGACCCAGTACTTC.

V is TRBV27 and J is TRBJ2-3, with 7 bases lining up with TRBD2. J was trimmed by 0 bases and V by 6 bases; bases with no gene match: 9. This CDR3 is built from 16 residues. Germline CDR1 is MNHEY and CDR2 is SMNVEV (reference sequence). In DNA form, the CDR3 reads TGTGCCAGCAGGGGGGGGGTAGCGGAAAGCACAGATACGCAGTATTTT. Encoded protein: CASRGGVAESTDTQYF.

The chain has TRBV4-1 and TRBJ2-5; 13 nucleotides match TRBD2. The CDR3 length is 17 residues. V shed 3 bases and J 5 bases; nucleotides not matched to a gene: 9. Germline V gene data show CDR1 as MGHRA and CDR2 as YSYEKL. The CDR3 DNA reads TGCGCCAGCAGCCAGGGATTAGGACTAGCGGGAGAGGAGACCCAGTACTTC. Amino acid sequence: CASSQGLGLAGEETQYF.

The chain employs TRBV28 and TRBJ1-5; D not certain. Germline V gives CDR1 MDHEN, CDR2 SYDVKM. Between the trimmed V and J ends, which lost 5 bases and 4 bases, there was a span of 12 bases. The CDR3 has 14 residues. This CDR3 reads CASSQRVGNQPQHF. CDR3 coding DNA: TGTGCCAGCAGTCAAAGGGTTGGGAATCAGCCCCAGCATTTT.

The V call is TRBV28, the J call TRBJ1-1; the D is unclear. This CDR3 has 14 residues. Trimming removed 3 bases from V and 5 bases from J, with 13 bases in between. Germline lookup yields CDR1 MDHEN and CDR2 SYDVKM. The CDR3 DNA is TGTGCCAGCAGTTTGGGCATAAGTGAAACTGAAGCTTTCTTT. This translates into CASSLGISETEAFF.

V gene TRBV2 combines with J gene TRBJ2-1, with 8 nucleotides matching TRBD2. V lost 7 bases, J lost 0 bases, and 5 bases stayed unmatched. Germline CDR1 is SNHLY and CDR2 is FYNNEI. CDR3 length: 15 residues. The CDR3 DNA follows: TGTGCCAGCACTAAAGGGACTAGCTCCTACAATGAGCAGTTCTTC. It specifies CASTKGTSSYNEQFF.

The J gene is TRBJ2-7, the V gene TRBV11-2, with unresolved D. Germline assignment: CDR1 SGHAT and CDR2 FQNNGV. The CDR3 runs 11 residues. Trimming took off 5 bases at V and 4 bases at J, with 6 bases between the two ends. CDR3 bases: TGTGCCAGCAGCCGATATTACGAGCAGTACTTC. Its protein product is CASSRYYEQYF.

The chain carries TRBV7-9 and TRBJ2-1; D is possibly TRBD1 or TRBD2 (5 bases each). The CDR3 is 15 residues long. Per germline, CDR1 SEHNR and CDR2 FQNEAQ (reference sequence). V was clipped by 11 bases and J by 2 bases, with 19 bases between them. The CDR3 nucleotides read TGTGCCGGGACCTTTCAGGCGACGACCTACAATGAGCAGTTCTTC. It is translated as CAGTFQATTYNEQFF.

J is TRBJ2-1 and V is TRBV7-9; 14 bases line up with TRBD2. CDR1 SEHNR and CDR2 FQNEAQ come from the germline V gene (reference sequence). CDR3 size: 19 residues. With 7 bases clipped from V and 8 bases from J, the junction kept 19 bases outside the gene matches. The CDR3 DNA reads TGTGCCAGCACCATGGGGGTGATGGGACTAGCGGGGGCCGCGGATGAGCAGTTCTTC. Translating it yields CASTMGVMGLAGAADEQFF.

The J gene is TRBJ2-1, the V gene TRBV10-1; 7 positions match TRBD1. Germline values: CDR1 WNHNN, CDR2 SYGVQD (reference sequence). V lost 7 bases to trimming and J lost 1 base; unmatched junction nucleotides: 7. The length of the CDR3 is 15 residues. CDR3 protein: CASTPVGQSYNEQFF. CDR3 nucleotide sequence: TGCGCCAGCACCCCGGTGGGACAGTCCTACAATGAGCAGTTCTTC.

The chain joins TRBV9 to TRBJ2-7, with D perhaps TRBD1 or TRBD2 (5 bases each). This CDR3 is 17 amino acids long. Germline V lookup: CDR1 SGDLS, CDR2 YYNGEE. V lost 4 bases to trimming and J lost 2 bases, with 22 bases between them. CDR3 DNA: TGTGCCAGCAGCCCAGGGCCGGGGACGGAGTTCCCCTACGAGCAGTACTTC. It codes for CASSPGPGTEFPYEQYF.

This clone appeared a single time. DNA of the CDR3: TGTGCCAGCAGCCCGGTGGGCAGACAAGAGACCCAGTACTTC. It encodes CASSPVGRQETQYF. V gene TRBV7-9 combines with J gene TRBJ2-5, with D unclear. With 5 bases removed from V and 2 bases from J, the gap between germline ends came to 12 bases. The V gene's germline CDR1 is SEHNR and CDR2 FQNEAQ (reference sequence). The CDR3 has 14 amino acids.

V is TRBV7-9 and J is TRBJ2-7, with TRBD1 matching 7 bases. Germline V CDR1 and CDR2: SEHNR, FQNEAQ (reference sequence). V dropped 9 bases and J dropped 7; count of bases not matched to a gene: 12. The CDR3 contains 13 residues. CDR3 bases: TGTGCCAGTGCTCCGGGACAGTCTTTGGAGCAGTACTTC. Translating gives CASAPGQSLEQYF.

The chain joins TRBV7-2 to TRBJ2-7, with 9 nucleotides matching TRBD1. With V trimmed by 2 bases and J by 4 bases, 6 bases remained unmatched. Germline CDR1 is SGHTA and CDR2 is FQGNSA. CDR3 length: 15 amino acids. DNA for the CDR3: TGTGCCAGCAGCTTAAACCGGGACAGGGTATACGAGCAGTACTTC. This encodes CASSLNRDRVYEQYF. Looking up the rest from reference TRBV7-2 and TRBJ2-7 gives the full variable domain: GAGVSQSPSNKVTEKGKDVELRCDPISGHTALYWYRQSLGQGLEFLIYFQGNSAPDKSGLPSDRFSAERTGGSVSTLTIQRTQQEDSAVYLCASSLNRDRVYEQYFGPGTRLTVT.

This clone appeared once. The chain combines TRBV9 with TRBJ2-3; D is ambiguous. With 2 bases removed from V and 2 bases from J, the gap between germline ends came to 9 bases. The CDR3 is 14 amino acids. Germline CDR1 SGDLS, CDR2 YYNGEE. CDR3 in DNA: TGTGCCAGCAGCGTGCTGGGCTACACAGATACGCAGTATTTT. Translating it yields CASSVLGYTDTQYF.

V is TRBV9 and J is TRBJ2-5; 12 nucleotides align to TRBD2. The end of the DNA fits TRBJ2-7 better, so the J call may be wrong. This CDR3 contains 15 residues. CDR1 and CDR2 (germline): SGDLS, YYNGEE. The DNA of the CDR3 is TGTGCCAGTTGCATCCTAGCGGGAGGGAACTACGAGCAGTACTTC. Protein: CASCILAGGNYEQYF.

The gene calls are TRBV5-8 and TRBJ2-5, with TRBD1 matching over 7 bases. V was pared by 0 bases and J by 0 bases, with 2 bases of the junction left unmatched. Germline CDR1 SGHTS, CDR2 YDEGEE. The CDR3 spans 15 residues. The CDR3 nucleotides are TGTGCCAGCAGCTTGGTCAGGGGGAACCAAGAGACCCAGTACTTC. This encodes CASSLVRGNQETQYF.